What follows are 20 T cell receptor beta chains derived from one specimen sequenced in a study of T cell changes during pregnancy in multiple sclerosis. Profiled with immunoSEQ multiplex PCR; TCRdb holds only in-frame clones, not every one. The profile shows approximately 92,000 clones, approximately 93% of them singletons. The sample in question was peripheral blood, obtained after pregnancy. The receptors originated from a female donor with multiple sclerosis, enrolled in a pregnancy study.

The chain carries TRBV6-1 and TRBJ1-1; D remains ambiguous. Trimming removed 7 bases from V and 5 bases from J, with 17 bases in between. Germline V lookup: CDR1 MNHNS, CDR2 SASEGT. This CDR3 contains 14 residues. In nucleotides, the CDR3 is TGTGCCAGCACCGAAGAGCCGAGAATGACTGAAGCTTTCTTT. Translating it yields CASTEEPRMTEAFF.

The rearrangement joins TRBV29-1 to TRBJ2-5; TRBD2 might be the D (7 bases). CDR1 is SQVTM, CDR2 ANQGSEA, per germline. Trimming cost V 5 bases and J 5 bases, with 15 bases left between them. The CDR3 is 13 amino acids. CDR3 DNA: TGCAGCGTTAGCCGGGGGGCGGGGGAGACCCAGTACTTC. Translated: CSVSRGAGETQYF. The full variable domain, with the rest looked up from reference TRBV29-1 and TRBJ2-5, is SAVISQKPSRDICQRGTSLTIQCQVDSQVTMMFWYRQQPGQSLTLIATANQGSEATYESGFVIDKFPISRPNLTFSTLTVSNMSPEDSSIYLCSVSRGAGETQYFGPGTRLLVL.

This rearrangement joins TRBV6-5 to TRBJ2-7; D is possibly TRBD1 (7 bases). The CDR3 length is 15 residues. Germline V gene sequence: CDR1 MNHEY, CDR2 SVGAGI. Trimming stripped 2 bases from V and 3 bases from J, with 14 bases between. The CDR3: CASSYTGDSLYEQYF. CDR3 DNA: TGTGCCAGCAGTTACACGGGGGACAGCCTCTACGAGCAGTACTTC.

The chain combines TRBV7-8 with TRBJ2-1; possible D gene TRBD1, 6 bases. The V end lost 5 bases, the J end lost 1 base, and 15 bases lay between the germline ends. Germline loops: CDR1 SGHVS, CDR2 FQNEAQ. CDR3 length equals 16 residues. CDR3 nucleotide sequence: TGTGCCAGCAGCGGTCCAGGGGTTGATTCCTACAATGAGCAGTTCTTC. Amino acid sequence: CASSGPGVDSYNEQFF.

The chain recombines TRBV9 with TRBJ1-1; tentative D call: TRBD1 (5 bases). With 2 bases removed from V and 5 bases from J, the gap between germline ends came to 13 bases. CDR3 length: 14 residues. Germline CDR1 and CDR2: SGDLS and YYNGEE. CDR3 loop: CASSVVGGGTEAFF. As DNA, the CDR3 is TGTGCCAGCAGCGTCGTCGGGGGTGGGACTGAAGCTTTCTTT.

This chain joins TRBV28 and TRBJ2-5; tentative D call: TRBD2 (6 bases). The ends were cut back, 5 bases at V and 9 bases at J, with 13 bases in the middle. This CDR3 has 12 residues. Per germline, CDR1 MDHEN and CDR2 SYDVKM. This chain's CDR3 is CASSMGGPAQYF. CDR3 nucleotides: TGTGCCAGCAGTATGGGGGGTCCGGCCCAGTACTTC.

The rearrangement uses TRBV18 and TRBJ1-4, with a tentative D call TRBD1 (5 bases). The ends were cut back, 4 bases at V and 6 bases at J, with 9 bases in the middle. CDR1 is KGHSH and CDR2 is LQKENI in the germline V gene. The CDR3 loop spans 13 amino acids. The CDR3 protein is CASSQGIDEKLFF. Written as DNA, the CDR3 is TGTGCCAGCTCACAGGGGATTGATGAAAAACTGTTTTTT.

The genes are TRBV6-1 and TRBJ1-2; no firm D call. The CDR3 length is 13 residues. The germline CDR1 and CDR2 sequences are MNHNS and SASEGT. Trimming removed 1 base at V and 4 bases at J, with 7 bases between. CDR3 sequence (DNA): TGTGCCAGCAGTGAAGTACAGATCTATGGCTACACCTTC. Protein sequence: CASSEVQIYGYTF.

The genes are TRBV18 and TRBJ2-7; TRBD2 is a possible D gene (6 bases). The CDR3 runs to 14 residues. Trimming removed 6 bases at V and 2 bases at J, with 14 bases between. CDR1 KGHSH and CDR2 LQKENI come from the germline V gene. This chain's CDR3 is CASSETEGPYEQYF. CDR3 coding DNA: TGTGCCAGCTCCGAAACGGAGGGTCCCTACGAGCAGTACTTC.

The V gene is TRBV7-8, the J gene TRBJ1-2; 7 bases match TRBD1. Germline-derived CDR1 and CDR2 are SGHVS and FQNEAQ. The CDR3 covers 15 residues. V dropped 5 bases and J dropped 2; count of bases not matched to a gene: 8. In DNA, the CDR3 is TGTGCCAGCAGCCCCCGAGCGACAGGGAACTATGGCTACACCTTC. It codes for CASSPRATGNYGYTF.

The DNA of the CDR3 is TGTGCCAGCAGCATCCCGTCTGGGTTAGCGGGAGATGAGCAGTTCTTC. Its protein is CASSIPSGLAGDEQFF. This chain uses TRBV7-6 with TRBJ2-1; 9 nucleotides line up with TRBD2. CDR3 length: 16 residues. Per the germline V gene, CDR1 is SGHVS and CDR2 is FNYEAQ. The V gene end was trimmed by 5 bases and the J gene end by 8 bases; junction bases not matched to a gene: 13. Using reference TRBV7-6 and TRBJ2-1 for the parts outside the CDR3, the full variable domain is GAGVSQSPRYKVTKRGQDVALRCDPISGHVSLYWYRQALGQGPEFLTYFNYEAQQDKSGLPNDRFSAERPEGSISTLTIQRTEQRDSAMYRCASSIPSGLAGDEQFFGPGTRLTVL.

J is TRBJ2-7 and V is TRBV6-5; D may be TRBD1 (5 bases). CDR3 length equals 15 residues. CDR1 and CDR2 from the germline V gene are MNHEY and SVGAGI. The V gene lost 6 bases and the J gene lost 7 bases, with 22 bases spanning the gap. The CDR3 protein is CASRPTDTVLGEQYF. DNA for the CDR3: TGTGCCAGCAGACCTACGGACACCGTGTTGGGGGAGCAGTACTTC.

The chain joins TRBV19 to TRBJ2-7; 9 positions match TRBD2. This CDR3 comprises 16 residues. Germline V gene sequence: CDR1 LNHDA, CDR2 SQIVND (reference sequence). V lost 5 bases, J lost 4 bases, and 12 bases stayed unmatched. In DNA, the CDR3 is TGTGCCAGTAGTCCTGGGAGCGGGAGGATGGTTTACGAGCAGTACTTC. Protein product: CASSPGSGRMVYEQYF.

The chain is built from TRBV28 and TRBJ2-1, with 10 bases that match TRBD2. Germline assignment: CDR1 MDHEN and CDR2 SYDVKM. J lost 3 bases, V lost 5 bases, and 1 base had no gene match. The CDR3 is made up of 14 amino acids. The CDR3 spells CASSLAGVYNEQFF. The CDR3 DNA reads as TGTGCCAGCAGTCTAGCGGGAGTCTACAATGAGCAGTTCTTC.

This clone was seen just once. The J gene is TRBJ1-2, the V gene TRBV7-9; unclear D gene. V was cut by 3 bases and J by 6 bases, with 11 bases left in between. The CDR3 runs 13 residues. Per the germline V gene, CDR1 is SEHNR and CDR2 is FQNEAQ (reference sequence). CDR3 coding DNA: TGTGCCAGCAGCTTCAATGCGGAGAATGGCTACACCTTC. It yields the protein CASSFNAENGYTF.

The count of this clone is one. This sequence joins TRBV5-1 and TRBJ2-2, with 9 bases lining up with TRBD1. The trim removed 4 bases at V and 2 bases at J, leaving 9 bases unmatched. Per germline, CDR1 SGHRS and CDR2 YFSETQ. This CDR3 is 17 amino acids long. CDR3: CASSQGQGGRNTGELFF. The DNA of the CDR3 is TGCGCCAGCAGCCAGGGACAGGGAGGAAGAAACACCGGGGAGCTGTTTTTT.

J is TRBJ2-7 and V is TRBV11-2, with 7 nucleotides matching TRBD2. Per the germline V gene, CDR1 is SGHAT and CDR2 is FQNNGV. The CDR3 runs to 11 residues. The V segment lost 8 bases and the J segment 5 bases; nucleotides outside the gene matches: 3. CDR3 nucleotides: TGTGCCAGCCGACTAGCCCACGAGCAGTACTTC. This translates into CASRLAHEQYF. The variable domain in full, completed from reference TRBV11-2 and TRBJ2-7, reads EAGVAQSPRYKIIEKRQSVAFWCNPISGHATLYWYQQILGQGPKLLIQFQNNGVVDDSQLPKDRFSAERLKGVDSTLKIQPAKLEDSAVYLCASRLAHEQYFGPGTRLTVT.

The V call is TRBV28, the J call TRBJ1-5; D is unresolved. Trimming removed 2 bases at V and 5 bases at J, with 19 bases between. The V gene's germline CDR1 is MDHEN and CDR2 SYDVKM. The CDR3 contains 17 residues. This CDR3 is CASSLSAHSSTYQPQHF. In DNA, the CDR3 is TGTGCCAGCAGTTTAAGCGCTCACTCGAGTACCTATCAGCCCCAGCATTTT.

V usage is TRBV9 and J usage is TRBJ1-1, with D perhaps matching TRBD1 (5 bases). The CDR3 totals 15 residues. CDR1 and CDR2 from the germline V gene are SGDLS and YYNGEE. V lost 0 bases to trimming and J lost 5 bases, with 14 bases between them. The CDR3 nucleotides read TGTGCCAGCAGCGTAGAAGGCAAACGGGGGACTGAAGCTTTCTTT. Translated: CASSVEGKRGTEAFF.

The genes are TRBV4-1 and TRBJ1-2; 8 bases line up with TRBD1. CDR3 length: 13 amino acids. Germline CDR1 reads MGHRA; CDR2 reads YSYEKL. V gave up 1 base and J gave up 7 bases; unmatched junction bases: 2. CDR3 amino acids: CASSQGTGPGYTF. The CDR3 DNA reads as TGCGCCAGCAGCCAAGGGACAGGGCCTGGCTACACCTTC.